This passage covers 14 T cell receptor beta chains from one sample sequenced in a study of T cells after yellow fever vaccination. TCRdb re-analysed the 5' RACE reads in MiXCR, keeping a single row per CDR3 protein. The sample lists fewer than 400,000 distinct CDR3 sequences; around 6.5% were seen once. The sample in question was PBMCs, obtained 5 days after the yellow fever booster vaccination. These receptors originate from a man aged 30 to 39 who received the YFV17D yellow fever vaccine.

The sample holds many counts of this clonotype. The DNA for the CDR3 is TGTGCCAGCAGCTTAGGACTAGCGGGAATTGAGCAGTTCTTC. Residues: CASSLGLAGIEQFF. The chain uses TRBV11-2 and TRBJ2-1; 11 nucleotides align to TRBD2. This CDR3 has 14 amino acids. CDR1 and CDR2 from the germline V gene are SGHAT and FQNNGV. Trimming at V came to 1 base and at J to 9 bases, leaving 2 bases not matched to a gene.

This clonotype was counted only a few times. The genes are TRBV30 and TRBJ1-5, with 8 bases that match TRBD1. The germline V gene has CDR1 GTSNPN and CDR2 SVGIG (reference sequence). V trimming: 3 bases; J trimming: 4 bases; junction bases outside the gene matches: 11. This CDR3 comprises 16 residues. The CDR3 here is CAWSHRGTLGNQPQHF. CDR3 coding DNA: TGTGCCTGGAGCCACAGGGGGACCCTTGGGAATCAGCCCCAGCATTTT.

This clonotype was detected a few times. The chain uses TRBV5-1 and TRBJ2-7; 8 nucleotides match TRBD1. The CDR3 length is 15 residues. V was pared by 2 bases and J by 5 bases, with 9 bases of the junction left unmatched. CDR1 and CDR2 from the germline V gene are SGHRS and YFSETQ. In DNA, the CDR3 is TGCGCCAGCAGCTTTGGGACAGGTGGCGTGGACGAGCAGTACTTC. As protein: CASSFGTGGVDEQYF.

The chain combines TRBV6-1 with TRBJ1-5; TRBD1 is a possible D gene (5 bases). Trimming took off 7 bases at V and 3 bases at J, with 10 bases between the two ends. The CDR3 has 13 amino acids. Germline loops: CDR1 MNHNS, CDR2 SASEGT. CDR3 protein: CASTLGHNQPQHF. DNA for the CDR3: TGTGCCAGCACCCTGGGGCACAATCAGCCCCAGCATTTT.

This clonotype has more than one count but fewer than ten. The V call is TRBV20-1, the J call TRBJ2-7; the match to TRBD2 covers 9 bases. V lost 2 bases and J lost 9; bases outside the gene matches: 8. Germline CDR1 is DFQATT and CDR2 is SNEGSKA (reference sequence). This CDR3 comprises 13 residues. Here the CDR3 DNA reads TGCAGTGCTAGATCACCGGGACTAGCCGTGCAGTACTTC. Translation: CSARSPGLAVQYF.

CDR3 loop: CSAPLAGGPPLQYF. The CDR3 nucleotides read TGCAGTGCGCCGCTAGCGGGAGGGCCTCCCCTGCAGTACTTC. The chain uses TRBV20-1 and TRBJ2-7; 12 positions match TRBD2. Germline V gene lookup returns CDR1 DFQATT and CDR2 SNEGSKA (reference sequence). CDR3 length: 14 amino acids. V was pared by 6 bases and J by 9 bases, with 12 bases of the junction left unmatched.

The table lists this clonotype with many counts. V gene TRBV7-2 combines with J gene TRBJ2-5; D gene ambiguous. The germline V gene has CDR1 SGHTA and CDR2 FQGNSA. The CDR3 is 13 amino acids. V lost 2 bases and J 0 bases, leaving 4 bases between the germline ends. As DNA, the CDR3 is TGTGCCAGCAGCTTAAGGGACCAAGAGACCCAGTACTTC. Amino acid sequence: CASSLRDQETQYF. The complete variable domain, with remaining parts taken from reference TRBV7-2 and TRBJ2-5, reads GAGVSQSPSNKVTEKGKDVELRCDPISGHTALYWYRQSLGQGLEFLIYFQGNSAPDKSGLPSDRFSAERTGGSVSTLTIQRTQQEDSAVYLCASSLRDQETQYFGPGTRLLVL.

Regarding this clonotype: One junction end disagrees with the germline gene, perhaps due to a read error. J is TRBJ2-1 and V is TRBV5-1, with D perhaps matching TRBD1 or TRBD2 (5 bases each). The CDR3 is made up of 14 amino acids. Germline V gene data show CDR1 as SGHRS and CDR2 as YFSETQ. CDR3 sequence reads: CACSFEGTYNEQFF. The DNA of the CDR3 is TGCGCCTGCAGCTTTGAGGGGACCTACAATGAGCAGTTCTTC.

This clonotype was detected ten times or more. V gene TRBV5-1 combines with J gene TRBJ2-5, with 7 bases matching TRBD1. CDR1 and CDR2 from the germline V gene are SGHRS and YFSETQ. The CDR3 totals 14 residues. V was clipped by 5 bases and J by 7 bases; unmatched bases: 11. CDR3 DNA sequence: TGCGCCAGCAGTCAGGGGACAGTAGGAGGGACCCAGTACTTC. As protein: CASSQGTVGGTQYF.

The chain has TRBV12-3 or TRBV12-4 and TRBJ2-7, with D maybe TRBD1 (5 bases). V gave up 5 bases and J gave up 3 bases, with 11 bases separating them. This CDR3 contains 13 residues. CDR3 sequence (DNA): TGTGCCAGCAGTCCTCTGGGGCTCTACGAGCAGTACTTC. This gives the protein CASSPLGLYEQYF.

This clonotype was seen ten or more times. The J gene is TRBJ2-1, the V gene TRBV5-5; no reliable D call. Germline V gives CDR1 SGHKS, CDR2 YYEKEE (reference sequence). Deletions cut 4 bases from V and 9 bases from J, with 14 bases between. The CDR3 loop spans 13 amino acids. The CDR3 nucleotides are TGTGCCAGCAGCGCCCCCGGTGCGGCTGAGCAGTTCTTC. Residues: CASSAPGAAEQFF.

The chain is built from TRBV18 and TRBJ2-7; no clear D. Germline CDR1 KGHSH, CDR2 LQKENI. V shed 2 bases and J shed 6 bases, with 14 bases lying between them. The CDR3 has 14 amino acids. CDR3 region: CASSPKPSASEQYF. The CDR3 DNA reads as TGTGCCAGCTCACCAAAGCCTTCAGCGTCCGAGCAGTACTTC.

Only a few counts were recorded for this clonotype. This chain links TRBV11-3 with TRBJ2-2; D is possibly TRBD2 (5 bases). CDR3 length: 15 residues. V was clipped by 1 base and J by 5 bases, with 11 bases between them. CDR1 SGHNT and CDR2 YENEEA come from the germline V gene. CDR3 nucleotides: TGTGCCAGCAGCTTAGGCAGCGGACCGACCGGGGAGCTGTTTTTT. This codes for CASSLGSGPTGELFF.

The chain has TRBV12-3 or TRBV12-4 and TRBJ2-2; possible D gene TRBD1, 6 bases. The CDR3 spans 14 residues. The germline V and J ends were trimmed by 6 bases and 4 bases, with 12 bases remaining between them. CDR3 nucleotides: TGTGCCAGCAGCCTTACAGGGAGCACCGGGGAGCTGTTTTTT. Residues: CASSLTGSTGELFF.